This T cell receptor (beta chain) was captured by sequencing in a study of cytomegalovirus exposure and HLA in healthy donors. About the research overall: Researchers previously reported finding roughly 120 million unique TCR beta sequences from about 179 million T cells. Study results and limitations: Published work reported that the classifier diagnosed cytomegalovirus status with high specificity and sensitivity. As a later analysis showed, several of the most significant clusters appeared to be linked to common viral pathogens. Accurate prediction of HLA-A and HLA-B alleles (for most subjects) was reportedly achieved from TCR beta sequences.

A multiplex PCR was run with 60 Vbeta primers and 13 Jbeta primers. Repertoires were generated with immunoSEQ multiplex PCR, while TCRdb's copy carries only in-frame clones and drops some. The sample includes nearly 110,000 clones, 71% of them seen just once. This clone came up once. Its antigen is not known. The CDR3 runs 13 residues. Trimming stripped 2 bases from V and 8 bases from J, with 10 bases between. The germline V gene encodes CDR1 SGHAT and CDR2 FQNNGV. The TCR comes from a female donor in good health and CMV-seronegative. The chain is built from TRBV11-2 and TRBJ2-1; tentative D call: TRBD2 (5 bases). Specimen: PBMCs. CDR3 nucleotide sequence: TGTGCCAGCAGCTTACCTAGCAAGGATGAGCAGTTCTTC. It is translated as CASSLPSKDEQFF.